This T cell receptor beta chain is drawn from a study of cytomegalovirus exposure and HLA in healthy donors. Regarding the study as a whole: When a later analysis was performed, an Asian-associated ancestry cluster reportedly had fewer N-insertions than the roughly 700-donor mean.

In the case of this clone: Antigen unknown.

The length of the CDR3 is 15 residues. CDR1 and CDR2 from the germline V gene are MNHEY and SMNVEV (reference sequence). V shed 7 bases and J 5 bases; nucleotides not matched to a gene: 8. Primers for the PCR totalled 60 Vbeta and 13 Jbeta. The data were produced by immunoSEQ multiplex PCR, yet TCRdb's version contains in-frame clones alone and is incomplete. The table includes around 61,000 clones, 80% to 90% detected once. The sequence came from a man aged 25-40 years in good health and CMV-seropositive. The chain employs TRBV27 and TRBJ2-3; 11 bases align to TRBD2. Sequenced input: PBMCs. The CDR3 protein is CASIRVAGGGDTQYF. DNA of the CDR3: TGTGCCAGCATTAGGGTAGCGGGAGGGGGAGATACGCAGTATTTT.